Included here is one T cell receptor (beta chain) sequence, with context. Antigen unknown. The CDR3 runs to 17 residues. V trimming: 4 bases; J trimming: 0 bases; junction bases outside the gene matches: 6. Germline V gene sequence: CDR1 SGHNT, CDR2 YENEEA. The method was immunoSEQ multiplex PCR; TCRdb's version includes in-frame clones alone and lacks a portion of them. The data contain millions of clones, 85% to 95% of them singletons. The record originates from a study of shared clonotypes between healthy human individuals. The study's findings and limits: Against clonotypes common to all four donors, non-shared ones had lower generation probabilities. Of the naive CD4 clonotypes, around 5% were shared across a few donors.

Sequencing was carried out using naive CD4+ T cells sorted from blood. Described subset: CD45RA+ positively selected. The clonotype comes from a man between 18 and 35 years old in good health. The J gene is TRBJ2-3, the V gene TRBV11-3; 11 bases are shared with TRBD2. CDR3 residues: CASSSGLAVTSTDTQYF. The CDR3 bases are TGTGCCAGCAGCTCGGGACTAGCGGTTACTAGCACAGATACGCAGTATTTT.